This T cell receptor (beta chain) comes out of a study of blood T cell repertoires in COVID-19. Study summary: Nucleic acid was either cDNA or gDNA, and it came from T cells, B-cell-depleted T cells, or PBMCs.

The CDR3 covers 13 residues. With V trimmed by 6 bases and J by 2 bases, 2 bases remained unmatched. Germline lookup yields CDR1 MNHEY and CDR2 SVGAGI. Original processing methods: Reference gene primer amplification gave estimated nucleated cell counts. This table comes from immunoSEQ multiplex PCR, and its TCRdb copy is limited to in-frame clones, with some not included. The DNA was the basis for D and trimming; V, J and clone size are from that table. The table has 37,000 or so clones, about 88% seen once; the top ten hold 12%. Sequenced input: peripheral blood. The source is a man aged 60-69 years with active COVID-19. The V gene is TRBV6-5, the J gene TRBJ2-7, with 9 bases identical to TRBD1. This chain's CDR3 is CASRRTGAYEQYF. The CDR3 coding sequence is TGTGCCAGCAGGAGGACAGGGGCCTACGAGCAGTACTTC.